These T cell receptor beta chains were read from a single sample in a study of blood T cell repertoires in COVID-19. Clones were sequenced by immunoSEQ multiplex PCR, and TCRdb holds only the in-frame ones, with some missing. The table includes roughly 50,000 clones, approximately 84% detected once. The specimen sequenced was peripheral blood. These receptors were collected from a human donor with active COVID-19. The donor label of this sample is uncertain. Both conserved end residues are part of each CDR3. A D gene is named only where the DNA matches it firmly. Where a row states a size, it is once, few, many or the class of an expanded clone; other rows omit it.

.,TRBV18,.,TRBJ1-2,TGTGCCAGCTCACCAGACAGGAACTATGGCTACACCTTC,CASSPDRNYGYTF
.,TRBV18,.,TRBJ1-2,TGTGCCAGCTCACAGGACAGTAACTATGGCTACACCTTC,CASSQDSNYGYTF
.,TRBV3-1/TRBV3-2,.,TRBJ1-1,TGTGCCAGCAGCCAAGGGGGGGTTGTGAACACTGAAGCTTTCTTT,CASSQGGVVNTEAFF
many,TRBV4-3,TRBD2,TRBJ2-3,TGCGCCAGCAGTCCTAGCGGGGGGCAGGCAGATACGCAGTATTTT,CASSPSGGQADTQYF
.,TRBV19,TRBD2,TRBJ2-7,TGTGCCAGTAGTATGGTCGGGGGGTCACCCTACGAGCAGTACTTC,CASSMVGGSPYEQYF
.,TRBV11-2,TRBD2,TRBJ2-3,TGTGCCAGCAGCTTAGCTAGCGGGGTCGCAGATACGCAGTATTTT,CASSLASGVADTQYF
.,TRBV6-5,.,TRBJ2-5,TGTGCCAGCAGGTCCGCAGGGGGGCCGTCGGAGACCCAGTACTTC,CASRSAGGPSETQYF
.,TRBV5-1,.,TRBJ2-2,TGCGCCAGCTCAAGGGCGGGGAACACCGGGGAGCTGTTTTTT,CASSRAGNTGELFF
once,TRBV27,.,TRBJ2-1,TGTGCCAGCAGTTTATACAGCTACAATGAGCAGTTCTTC,CASSLYSYNEQFF
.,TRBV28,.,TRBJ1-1,TGTGCCAGCACCAAAAGAGTTCTTAACTGGAACACTGAAGCTTTCTTT,CASTKRVLNWNTEAFF
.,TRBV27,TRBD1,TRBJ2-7,TGTGCCAGCAGCCTCTCGGGACAGGTCGCCGCCTACGAGCAGTACTTC,CASSLSGQVAAYEQYF
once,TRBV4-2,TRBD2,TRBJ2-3,TGTGCCAGCAGCCAGAGCGGGGGGCTGAGCACAGATACGCAGTATTTT,CASSQSGGLSTDTQYF
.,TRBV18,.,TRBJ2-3,TGTGCCAGCTCGTCCCGGACAACAGATACGCAGTATTTT,CASSSRTTDTQYF
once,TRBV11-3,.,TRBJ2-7,TGTGCCAGCAGCTTAGAAGTCAGGGTAGTTAGCCACGAGCAGTACTTC,CASSLEVRVVSHEQYF
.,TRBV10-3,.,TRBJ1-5,TGTGCCATCAGTGAGTCTTCGGGGGTTAAAAATCAGCCCCAGCATTTT,CAISESSGVKNQPQHF
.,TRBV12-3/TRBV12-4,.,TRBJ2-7,TGTGCCAGCAGCCTAAACTACGAGCAGTACTTC,CASSLNYEQYF
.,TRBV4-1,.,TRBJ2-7,TGCGCCAGCAGCCAAGCTATGGGGAGCTCCTACGAGCAGTACTTC,CASSQAMGSSYEQYF
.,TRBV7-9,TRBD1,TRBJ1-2,TGTGCCAGCAGCTCCACCCGGGACAGCTATGGCTACACCTTC,CASSSTRDSYGYTF
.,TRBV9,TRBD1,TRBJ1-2,TGTGCCAGCAGCCCGACAGGGCGGTATGGCTACACCTTC,CASSPTGRYGYTF
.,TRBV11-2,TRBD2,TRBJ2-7,TGTGCCAGCAGCCCGTGGCGACTAGCGGGGGTTGGGGACGAGCAGTACTTC,CASSPWRLAGVGDEQYF
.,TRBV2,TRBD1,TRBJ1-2,TGTGCCACCCGGACAGGAGTTGGCTATGGCTACACCTTC,CATRTGVGYGYTF
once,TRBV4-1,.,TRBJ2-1,TGCGCCAGCAGCGAAATTGGCACCAATGAGCAGTTCTTC,CASSEIGTNEQFF
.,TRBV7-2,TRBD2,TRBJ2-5,TGTGCCAGCAGCTCATCTCATTTAGCGGGGGGGCCGGGAGAGACCCAGTACTTC,CASSSSHLAGGPGETQYF
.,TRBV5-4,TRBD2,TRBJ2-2,TGTGCCAGCAGCACCGGGGGGGCCCTAACCGGGGAGCTGTTTTTT,CASSTGGALTGELFF
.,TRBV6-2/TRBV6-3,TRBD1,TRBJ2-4,TGTGCCAGCAGTTACTCGGGGACAGGGGGCCAAAACATTCAGTACTTC,CASSYSGTGGQNIQYF